This T cell receptor (beta chain) comes out of a study of T-cell memory formation after mild COVID-19. In regard to this clonotype: No antigen is known for it.

Libraries for TCRalpha and TCRbeta carried sample barcodes and unique molecular identifiers via 5'RACE. TCRdb called the 5' RACE reads again in MiXCR, with one record for every CDR3 protein. The sample lists 300,000 to 350,000 distinct CDR3 sequences, roughly 21% occurring once. Study outcomes and limitations: Certain responding clones were present in pre-infection memory, suggesting participation of cross-reactive memory. Balance between CD4 and CD8 was seen in clones contracting day 15 to 85, and a CD4+ lean was seen in later expanders. Contracting CD4+ clones sat mainly in CM and EM; CD8+ in EMRA.

Material: PBMCs or a T cell subset sorted from them (not recorded which). The sequence derives from a man younger than 35 who had mild COVID-19 (a few samples of this study predate the infection). Cell type and time point are not known.

CDR3 nucleotide sequence: TGTGCCAGCTATACTGGAGGCCTTAATGAAAAACTGTTTTTT. It encodes CASYTGGLNEKLFF. The chain joins TRBV28 to TRBJ1-4; D ambiguous. V lost 8 bases, J lost 4 bases, and 14 bases lay in between. Germline CDR1 is MDHEN and CDR2 is SYDVKM. The CDR3 contains 14 residues. Full variable domain (remainder filled in from reference TRBV28 and TRBJ1-4): DVKVTQSSRYLVKRTGEKVFLECVQDMDHENMFWYRQDPGLGLRLIYFSYDVKMKEKGDIPEGYSVSREKKERFSLILESASTNQTSMYLCASYTGGLNEKLFFGSGTQLSVL.